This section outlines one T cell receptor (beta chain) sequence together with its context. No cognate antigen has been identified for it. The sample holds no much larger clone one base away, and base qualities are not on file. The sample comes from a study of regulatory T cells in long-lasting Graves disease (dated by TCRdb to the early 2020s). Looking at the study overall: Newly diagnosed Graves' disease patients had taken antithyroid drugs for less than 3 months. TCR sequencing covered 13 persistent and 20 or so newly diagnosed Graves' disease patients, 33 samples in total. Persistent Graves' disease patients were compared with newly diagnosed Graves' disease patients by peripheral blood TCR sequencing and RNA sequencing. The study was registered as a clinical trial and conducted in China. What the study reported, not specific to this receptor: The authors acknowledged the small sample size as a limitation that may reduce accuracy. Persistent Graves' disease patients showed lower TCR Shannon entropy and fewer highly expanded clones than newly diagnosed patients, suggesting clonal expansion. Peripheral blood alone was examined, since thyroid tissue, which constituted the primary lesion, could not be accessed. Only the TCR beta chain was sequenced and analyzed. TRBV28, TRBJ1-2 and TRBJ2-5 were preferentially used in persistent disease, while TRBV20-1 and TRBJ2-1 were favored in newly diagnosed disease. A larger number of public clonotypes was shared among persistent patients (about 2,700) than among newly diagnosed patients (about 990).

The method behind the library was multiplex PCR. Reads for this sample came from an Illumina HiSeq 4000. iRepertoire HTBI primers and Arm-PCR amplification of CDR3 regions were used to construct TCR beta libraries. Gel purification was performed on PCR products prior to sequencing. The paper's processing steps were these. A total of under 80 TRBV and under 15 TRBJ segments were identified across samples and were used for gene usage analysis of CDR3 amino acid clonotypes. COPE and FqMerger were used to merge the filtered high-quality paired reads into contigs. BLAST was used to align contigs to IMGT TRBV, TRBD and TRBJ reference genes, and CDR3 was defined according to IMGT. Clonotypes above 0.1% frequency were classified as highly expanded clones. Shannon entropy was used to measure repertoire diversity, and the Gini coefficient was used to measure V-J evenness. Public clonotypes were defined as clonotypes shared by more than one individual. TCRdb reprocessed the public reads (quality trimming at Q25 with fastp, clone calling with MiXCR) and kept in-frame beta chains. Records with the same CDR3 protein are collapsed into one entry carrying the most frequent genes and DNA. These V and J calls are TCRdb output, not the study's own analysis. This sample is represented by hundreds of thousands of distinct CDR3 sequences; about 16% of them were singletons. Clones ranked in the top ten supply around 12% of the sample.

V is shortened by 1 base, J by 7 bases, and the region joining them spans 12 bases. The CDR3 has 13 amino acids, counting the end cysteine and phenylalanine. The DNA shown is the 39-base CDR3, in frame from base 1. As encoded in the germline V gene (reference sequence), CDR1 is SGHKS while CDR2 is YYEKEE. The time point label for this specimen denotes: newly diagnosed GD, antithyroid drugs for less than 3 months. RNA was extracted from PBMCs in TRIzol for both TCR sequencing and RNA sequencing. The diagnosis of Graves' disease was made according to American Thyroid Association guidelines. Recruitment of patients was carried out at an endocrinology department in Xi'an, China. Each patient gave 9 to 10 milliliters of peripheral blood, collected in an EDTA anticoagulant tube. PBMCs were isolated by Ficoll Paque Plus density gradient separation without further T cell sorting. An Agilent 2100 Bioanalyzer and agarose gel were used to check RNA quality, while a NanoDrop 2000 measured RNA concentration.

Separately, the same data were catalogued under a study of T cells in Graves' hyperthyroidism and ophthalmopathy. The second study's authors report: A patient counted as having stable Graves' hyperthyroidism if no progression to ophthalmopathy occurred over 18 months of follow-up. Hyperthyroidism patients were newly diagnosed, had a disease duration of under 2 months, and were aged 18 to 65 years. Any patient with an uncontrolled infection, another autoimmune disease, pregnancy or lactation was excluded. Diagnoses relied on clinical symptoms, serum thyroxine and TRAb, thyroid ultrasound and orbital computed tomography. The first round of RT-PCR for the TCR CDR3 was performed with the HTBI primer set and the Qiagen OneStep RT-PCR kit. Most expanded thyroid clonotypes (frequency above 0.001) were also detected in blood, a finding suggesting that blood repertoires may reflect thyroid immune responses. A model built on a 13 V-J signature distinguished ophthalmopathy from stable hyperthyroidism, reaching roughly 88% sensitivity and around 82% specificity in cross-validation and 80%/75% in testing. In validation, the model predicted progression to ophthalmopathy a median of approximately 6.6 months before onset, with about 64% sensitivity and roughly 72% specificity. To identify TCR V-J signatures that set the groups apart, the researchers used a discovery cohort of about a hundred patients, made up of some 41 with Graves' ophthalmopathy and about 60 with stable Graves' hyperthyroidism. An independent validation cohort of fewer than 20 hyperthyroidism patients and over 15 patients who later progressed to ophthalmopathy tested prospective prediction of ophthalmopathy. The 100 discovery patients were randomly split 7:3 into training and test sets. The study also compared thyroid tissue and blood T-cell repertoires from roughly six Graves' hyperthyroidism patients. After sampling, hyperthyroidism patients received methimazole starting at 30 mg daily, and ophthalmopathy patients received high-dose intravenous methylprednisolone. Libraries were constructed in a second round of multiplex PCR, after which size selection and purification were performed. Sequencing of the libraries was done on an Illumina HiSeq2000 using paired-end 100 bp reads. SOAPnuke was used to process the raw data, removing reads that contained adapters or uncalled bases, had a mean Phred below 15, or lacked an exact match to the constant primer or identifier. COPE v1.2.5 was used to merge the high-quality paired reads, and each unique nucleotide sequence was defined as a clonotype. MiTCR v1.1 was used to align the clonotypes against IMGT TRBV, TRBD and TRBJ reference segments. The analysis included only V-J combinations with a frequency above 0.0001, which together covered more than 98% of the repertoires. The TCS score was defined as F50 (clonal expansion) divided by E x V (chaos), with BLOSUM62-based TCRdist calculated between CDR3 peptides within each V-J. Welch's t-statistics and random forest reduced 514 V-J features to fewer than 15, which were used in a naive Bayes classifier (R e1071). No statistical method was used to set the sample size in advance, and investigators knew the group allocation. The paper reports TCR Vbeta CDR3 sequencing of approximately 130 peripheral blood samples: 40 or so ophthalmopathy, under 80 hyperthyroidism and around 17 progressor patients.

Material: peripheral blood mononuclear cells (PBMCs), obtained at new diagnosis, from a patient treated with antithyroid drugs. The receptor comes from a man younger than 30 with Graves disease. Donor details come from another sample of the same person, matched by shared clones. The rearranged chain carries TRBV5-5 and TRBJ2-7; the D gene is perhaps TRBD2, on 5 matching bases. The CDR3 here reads CASSLKVTGEQYF. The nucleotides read TGTGCCAGCAGCTTGAAGGTAACGGGGGAGCAGTACTTC.